This TCR beta chain was captured in a study of response to subunit inactivated influenza vaccine. Trimming removed 1 base from V and 5 bases from J, with 18 bases in between. The germline gives CDR1 DFQATT, CDR2 SNEGSKA (reference sequence). The CDR3 loop spans 16 amino acids. TCRdb reanalysed the RT-PCR reads using MiXCR and keeps one entry per CDR3 protein. Of more than 400,000 distinct CDR3 sequences listed, approximately 7.3% were seen once; the top ten hold about an eighth. Concerning this clonotype: The antigen is not known.

General study points: There was a suggestion from the authors that each seasonal influenza vaccination recruits few new T cells.

The chain combines TRBV20-1 with TRBJ1-5, with D possibly TRBD1 on 6 matching bases. The TCR sequence derives from a man between 50 and 75 years old who received an inactivated influenza vaccine. The sequencing here drew on PBMCs from blood, taken roughly 24 months after vaccination. CDR3 DNA sequence: TGCAGTGCTAGAGGGAGTGCTAACGCAGGGGATCAGCCCCAGCATTTT. As protein: CSARGSANAGDQPQHF.